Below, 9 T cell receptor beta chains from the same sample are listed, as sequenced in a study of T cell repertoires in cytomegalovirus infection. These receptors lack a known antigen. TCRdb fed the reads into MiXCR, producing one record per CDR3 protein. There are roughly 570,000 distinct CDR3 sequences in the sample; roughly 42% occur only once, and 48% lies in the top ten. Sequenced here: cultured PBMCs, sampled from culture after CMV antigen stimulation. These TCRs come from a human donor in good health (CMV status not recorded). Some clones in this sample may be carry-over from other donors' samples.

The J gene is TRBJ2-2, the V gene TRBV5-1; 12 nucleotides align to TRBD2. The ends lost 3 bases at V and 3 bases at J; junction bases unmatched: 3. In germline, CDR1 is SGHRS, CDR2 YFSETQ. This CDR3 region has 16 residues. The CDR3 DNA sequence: TGCGCCAGCAGCTCCCTAGCGGGGGGGCACACCGGGGAGCTGTTTTTT. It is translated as CASSSLAGGHTGELFF.

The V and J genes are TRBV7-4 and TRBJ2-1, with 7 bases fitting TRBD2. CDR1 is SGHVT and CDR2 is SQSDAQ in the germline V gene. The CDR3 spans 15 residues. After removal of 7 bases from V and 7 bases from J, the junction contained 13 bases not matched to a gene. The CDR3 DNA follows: TGTGCCAGCAAAGAGGGAGGGAGTCGGAGGAATGAGCAGTTCTTC. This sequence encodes CASKEGGSRRNEQFF.

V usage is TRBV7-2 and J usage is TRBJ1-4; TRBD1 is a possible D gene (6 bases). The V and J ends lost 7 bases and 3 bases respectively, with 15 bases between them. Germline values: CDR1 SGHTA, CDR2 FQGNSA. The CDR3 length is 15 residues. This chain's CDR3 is CASTQGRRANEKLFF. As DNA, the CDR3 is TGTGCCAGCACCCAGGGGCGGAGAGCTAATGAAAAACTGTTTTTT.

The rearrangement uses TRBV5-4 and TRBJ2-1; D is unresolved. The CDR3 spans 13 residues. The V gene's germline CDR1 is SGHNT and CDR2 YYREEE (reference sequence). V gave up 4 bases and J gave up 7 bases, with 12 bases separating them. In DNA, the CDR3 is TGTGCCAGCAGCCCCGAACCAACGAATGAGCAGTTCTTC. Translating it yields CASSPEPTNEQFF.

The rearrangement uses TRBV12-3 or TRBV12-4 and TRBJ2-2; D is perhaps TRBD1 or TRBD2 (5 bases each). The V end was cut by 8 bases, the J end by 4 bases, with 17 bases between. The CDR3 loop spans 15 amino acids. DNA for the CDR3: TGTGCCAGCTTAGGGAATGATGGGGGCACCGGGGAGCTGTTTTTT. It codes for CASLGNDGGTGELFF.

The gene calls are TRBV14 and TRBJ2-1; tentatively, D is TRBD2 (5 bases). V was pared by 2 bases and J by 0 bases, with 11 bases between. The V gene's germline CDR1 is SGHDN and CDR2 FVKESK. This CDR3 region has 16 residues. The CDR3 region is CASSQLGAVSYNEQFF. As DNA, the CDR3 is TGTGCCAGCAGCCAATTGGGAGCGGTCTCCTACAATGAGCAGTTCTTC. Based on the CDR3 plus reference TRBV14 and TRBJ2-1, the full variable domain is EAGVTQFPSHSVIEKGQTVTLRCDPISGHDNLYWYRRVMGKEIKFLLHFVKESKQDESGMPNNRFLAERTGGTYSTLKVQPAELEDSGVYFCASSQLGAVSYNEQFFGPGTRLTVL.

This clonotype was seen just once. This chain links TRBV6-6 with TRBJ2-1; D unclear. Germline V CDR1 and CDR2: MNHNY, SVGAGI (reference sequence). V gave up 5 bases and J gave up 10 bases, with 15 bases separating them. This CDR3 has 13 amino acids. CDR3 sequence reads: CASSAGPHAEQFF. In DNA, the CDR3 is TGTGCCAGCAGTGCCGGGCCTCATGCGGAGCAGTTCTTC.

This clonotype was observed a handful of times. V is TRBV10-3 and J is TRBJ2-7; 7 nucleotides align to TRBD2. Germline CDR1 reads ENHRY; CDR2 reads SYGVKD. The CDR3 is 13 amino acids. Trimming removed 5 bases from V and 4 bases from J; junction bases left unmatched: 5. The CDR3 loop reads CAISSSSGYEQYF. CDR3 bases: TGTGCCATCAGTTCCTCTAGCGGATACGAGCAGTACTTC.

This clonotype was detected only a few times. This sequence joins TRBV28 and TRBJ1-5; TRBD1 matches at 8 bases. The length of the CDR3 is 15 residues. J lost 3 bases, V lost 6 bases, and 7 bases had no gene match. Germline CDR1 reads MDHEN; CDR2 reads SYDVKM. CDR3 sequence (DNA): TGTGCCAGCAGGGCGACAGGGGAAGACAATCAGCCCCAGCATTTT. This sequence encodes CASRATGEDNQPQHF.